Each of the 23 T cell receptor beta chains below was sequenced from the same sample in a study of cytomegalovirus exposure and HLA in healthy donors (dated by TCRdb to 2016 to 2017). Library preparation employed the immunoSEQ multiplex PCR assay. A mixture of 60 forward primers for TCR Vbeta segments and 13 reverse primers for TCR Jbeta segments was used in the multiplex PCR. Imported from immuneACCESS, the table was reduced by TCRdb to in-frame sequences with V and J called. These copies leave out some clones; in studies compared against another copy, an unresolved V gene accounts for under half, and the cause of the remainder is not known. The table for this sample lists fewer than 250,000 clones; over 80% of them were counted only once. The ten most abundant clones make up approximately 0.71% of the sample. Source material: PBMCs. The receptors originated from a boy younger than 10 in good health and CMV-seronegative.

The V gene is TRBV27, the J gene TRBJ2-7, with TRBD2 as a possible D gene (5 bases). Deletions cut 4 bases from V and 3 bases from J, with 10 bases between. The CDR3 consists of 13 residues. Germline-derived CDR1 and CDR2 are MNHEY and SMNVEV (reference sequence). The DNA for the CDR3 is TGTGCCAGCAGTTCGGACGGGGACTACGAGCAGTACTTC. Protein sequence: CASSSDGDYEQYF.

The V call is TRBV5-4, the J call TRBJ2-7, with TRBD2 matching over 8 bases. The germline V gene has CDR1 SGHNT and CDR2 YYREEE (reference sequence). The CDR3 sequence is 14 residues long. V was clipped by 3 bases and J by 5 bases; unmatched bases: 7. The DNA of the CDR3 is TGTGCCAGCAGCTCCTGGGATAGCGGGAACGAGCAGTACTTC. The encoded protein is CASSSWDSGNEQYF.

The chain links TRBV5-1 to TRBJ2-1; possibly TRBD1 for D (5 bases). With 0 bases removed from V and 9 bases from J, the gap between germline ends came to 13 bases. Per the germline V gene, CDR1 is SGHRS and CDR2 is YFSETQ. The CDR3 is 14 amino acids. The CDR3 sequence is CASSLVSGLSEQFF. The DNA for the CDR3 is TGCGCCAGCAGCTTGGTATCAGGGCTGAGTGAGCAGTTCTTC.

This clone was seen more than once but under ten times. The rearrangement uses TRBV10-3 and TRBJ2-2; 7 nucleotides line up with TRBD2. The CDR3 has 13 residues. Germline loops: CDR1 ENHRY, CDR2 SYGVKD. Unmatched junction bases numbered 4, after V lost 8 bases and J lost 4 bases. The CDR3 protein is CAIGGLPTGELFF. CDR3 DNA: TGTGCCATCGGGGGACTACCCACCGGGGAGCTGTTTTTT.

In this sample, this clone turned up once. This rearrangement joins TRBV25-1 to TRBJ1-1; D call uncertain. V lost 4 bases to trimming and J lost 6 bases, with 12 bases between them. CDR3 length: 13 amino acids. CDR1 and CDR2 (germline): MGHDK, SYGVNS. Here the CDR3 DNA reads TGTGCCAGCAGTGGCAGAGGAATTCCTGAAGCTTTCTTT. Protein: CASSGRGIPEAFF.

This clone was observed a single time. The chain has TRBV14 and TRBJ2-3; D possibly corresponds to TRBD2 (6 bases). Trimming removed 4 bases at V and 8 bases at J, with 7 bases between. The CDR3 extends over 11 amino acids. From germline, CDR1 is SGHDN and CDR2 FVKESK. The CDR3 region is CASSPGSTQYF. For the CDR3, the DNA is TGTGCCAGCAGCCCCGGGAGTACGCAGTATTTT. Full variable domain (missing parts from reference TRBV14 and TRBJ2-3): EAGVTQFPSHSVIEKGQTVTLRCDPISGHDNLYWYRRVMGKEIKFLLHFVKESKQDESGMPNNRFLAERTGGTYSTLKVQPAELEDSGVYFCASSPGSTQYFGPGTRLTVL.

This clone turned up a few times. The junction departs from germline at one end; a sequencing error may be responsible. V and J are TRBV5-6 and TRBJ1-2; D ambiguous. The CDR3 consists of 12 residues. Germline V gene lookup returns CDR1 SGHDT and CDR2 YYEEEE. The CDR3 DNA follows: TGTGCCAGCACCTTGCCCCCACAGCTCTACACCTTC. This codes for CASTLPPQLYTF.

The rearrangement uses TRBV19 and TRBJ2-7; D might be TRBD1 (5 bases). Germline values: CDR1 LNHDA, CDR2 SQIVND (reference sequence). V was pared by 3 bases and J by 4 bases, with 16 bases between. The CDR3 loop spans 15 amino acids. CDR3 loop: CASSMGRAPRYEQYF. CDR3 in DNA: TGTGCCAGTAGTATGGGCAGGGCCCCTCGTTACGAGCAGTACTTC.

The chain employs TRBV7-8 and TRBJ1-2, with 12 bases lining up with TRBD1. Unmatched junction bases numbered 7, after V lost 5 bases and J lost 6 bases. Germline lookup yields CDR1 SGHVS and CDR2 FQNEAQ. The CDR3 runs 15 residues. CDR3 region: CASSRDRGLSHGYTF. CDR3 DNA sequence: TGTGCCAGCAGCCGGGACAGGGGGCTGAGTCATGGCTACACCTTC.

J is TRBJ2-5 and V is TRBV6-1, with 8 bases that match TRBD2. CDR1 MNHNS and CDR2 SASEGT come from the germline V gene. The CDR3 runs 15 residues. V was clipped by 6 bases and J by 0 bases; unmatched bases: 6. DNA for the CDR3: TGTGCCAGCAGGACTTTAGCGGGGCACCAAGAGACCCAGTACTTC. It specifies CASRTLAGHQETQYF.

This clone was observed a handful of times. The V and J genes are TRBV6-5 and TRBJ1-2; D remains ambiguous. Germline V CDR1 and CDR2: MNHEY, SVGAGI. This CDR3 is 14 amino acids long. V was cut by 11 bases and J by 3 bases, with 19 bases left in between. In DNA, the CDR3 is TGTGCCGTTCTCGGGGTGGAGCCGGACTATGGCTACACCTTC. It specifies CAVLGVEPDYGYTF.

The chain joins TRBV30 to TRBJ2-3, with 7 bases aligning to TRBD2. Trimming took 1 base from V and 5 from J; bases not matched to a gene: 9. Germline CDR1 reads GTSNPN; CDR2 reads SVGIG (reference sequence). The CDR3 is made up of 15 amino acids. The CDR3: CAWSESGNPQDTQYF. The CDR3, as DNA: TGTGCCTGGAGTGAAAGCGGGAACCCTCAAGATACGCAGTATTTT.

V is TRBV11-3 and J is TRBJ2-1; 11 positions agree with TRBD2. The CDR3 sequence is 16 residues long. Germline CDR1 SGHNT, CDR2 YENEEA. The J segment lost 7 bases and the V segment lost 5 bases, leaving 10 bases of the junction unmatched. The CDR3 loop is CASSPSVAGGPNEQFF. As DNA, the CDR3 is TGTGCCAGCAGCCCCTCGGTAGCGGGGGGGCCAAATGAGCAGTTCTTC.

The chain carries TRBV2 and TRBJ1-6; D is uncertain. The CDR3 runs to 12 residues. V shed 3 bases and J shed 7 bases, with 4 bases lying between them. Germline loops: CDR1 SNHLY, CDR2 FYNNEI. CDR3 loop: CASSDENSPLHF. In DNA, the CDR3 is TGTGCCAGCAGTGACGAGAATTCACCCCTCCACTTT. Combining the CDR3 with reference TRBV2 and TRBJ1-6 gives the whole variable domain EPEVTQTPSHQVTQMGQEVILRCVPISNHLYFYWYRQILGQKVEFLVSFYNNEISEKSEIFDDQFSVERPDGSNFTLKIRSTKLEDSAMYFCASSDENSPLHFGNGTRLTVT.

The chain links TRBV6-1 to TRBJ2-5, with TRBD2 as a possible D gene (5 bases). The CDR3 loop spans 16 amino acids. Germline-derived CDR1 and CDR2 are MNHNS and SASEGT. The V gene lost 3 bases and the J gene lost 7 bases, with 21 bases spanning the gap. For the CDR3, the DNA is TGTGCCAGCAGTGACGGTAATAGTTGGCAAGGAGGGACCCAGTACTTC. It encodes CASSDGNSWQGGTQYF.

This chain uses TRBV5-6 with TRBJ1-1; D is undetermined. The CDR3 contains 13 residues. Trimming stripped 3 bases from V and 1 base from J, with 7 bases between. Germline V lookup: CDR1 SGHDT, CDR2 YYEEEE. The CDR3 DNA follows: TGTGCCAGCAGCTCCTCAGGGAACACTGAAGCTTTCTTT. Its translation is CASSSSGNTEAFF.

The chain links TRBV29-1 to TRBJ2-7, with TRBD1 matching over 7 bases. There are 14 residues in the CDR3. CDR1 SQVTM and CDR2 ANQGSEA come from the germline V gene. The V and J ends lost 4 bases and 2 bases, in that order; junction bases with no gene match: 8. The CDR3: CSVVRQGAPYEQYF. The CDR3 DNA sequence: TGCAGCGTTGTCCGACAGGGAGCCCCCTACGAGCAGTACTTC.

This clone was seen a single time. The chain is built from TRBV6-1 and TRBJ2-3; 14 bases fit TRBD2. The J segment lost 1 base and the V segment lost 1 base, leaving 4 bases of the junction unmatched. Per the germline V gene, CDR1 is MNHNS and CDR2 is SASEGT. The CDR3 totals 18 residues. The DNA of the CDR3 is TGTGCCAGCAGTGAAGGGACTAGCGGGGGGCCGGGCACAGATACGCAGTATTTT. This gives the protein CASSEGTSGGPGTDTQYF.

As concerns this clone: Germline is not matched at one junction end, which may reflect a read error. The rearrangement links TRBV7-7 to TRBJ1-1; maybe TRBD1 (6 bases). CDR1 is SSHAT and CDR2 is FNYEAQ in the germline V gene (reference sequence). The CDR3 extends over 13 amino acids. This CDR3 reads CASSLKQGTEAFF. CDR3 bases: TGTGCTAGCAGCTTAAAACAGGGTACTGAAGCTTTCTTT.

The rearrangement links TRBV2 to TRBJ2-1, with 8 bases fitting TRBD2. Germline CDR1 is SNHLY and CDR2 is FYNNEI. The V segment lost 2 bases and the J segment 5 bases; nucleotides outside the gene matches: 8. CDR3 length: 16 amino acids. Here the CDR3 reads CASSEMRRGGNNEQFF. The CDR3 coding sequence is TGTGCCAGCAGTGAAATGCGACGGGGGGGGAACAATGAGCAGTTCTTC.

The J gene is TRBJ1-2, the V gene TRBV11-2, with 12 bases that match TRBD1. Germline-derived CDR1 and CDR2 are SGHAT and FQNNGV. There are 15 residues in the CDR3. The ends lost 4 bases at V and 10 bases at J; junction bases unmatched: 10. The CDR3 coding sequence is TGTGCCAGCAGCTCTTCCCCGGGACAGGGGGCTGTCTACACCTTC. Translated, it gives CASSSSPGQGAVYTF.

This clone has only a few counts. This rearrangement joins TRBV30 to TRBJ2-7; D uncertain. Trimming shortened V by 0 bases and J by 7 bases, and 13 bases separated the two germline ends. This CDR3 region has 13 residues. Germline-derived CDR1 and CDR2 are GTSNPN and SVGIG (reference sequence). CDR3 in DNA: TGTGCCTGGAGTGTTTTAACACTCGGGGAGCAGTACTTC. It specifies CAWSVLTLGEQYF.

The sample holds a few counts of this clone. This rearrangement joins TRBV6-6 to TRBJ1-2, with TRBD1 identical over 10 bases. This CDR3 spans 14 amino acids. The J segment lost 2 bases and the V segment lost 11 bases, leaving 8 bases of the junction unmatched. Germline V lookup: CDR1 MNHNY, CDR2 SVGAGI (reference sequence). The CDR3 nucleotides read TGTGCCGGATCCGGACAGGGGGGAAACTATGGCTACACCTTC. Translation: CAGSGQGGNYGYTF.